One and the same sample provided the 29 T cell receptor beta chains below, sequenced in a study of cytomegalovirus exposure and HLA in healthy donors. Amplification used 60 Vbeta primers and 13 Jbeta primers. Data came from immunoSEQ multiplex PCR; TCRdb stores just in-frame clones and leaves some out. The sample carries fewer than 250,000 clones, about 84% recorded once. The specimen was PBMCs. These receptors originate from a woman aged 30 to 39 in good health and CMV-seropositive.

The DNA of the CDR3 is TGTGCCAGCTCACCGACAGGATCCACTGAAGCTTTCTTT. Its translation: CASSPTGSTEAFF. V gene TRBV18 combines with J gene TRBJ1-1, with D maybe TRBD1 (6 bases). Germline CDR1 is KGHSH and CDR2 is LQKENI. V gave up 3 bases and J gave up 4 bases, with 9 bases separating them. The CDR3 is 13 amino acids.

This clone was found a few times. This chain links TRBV20-1 with TRBJ1-1, with D unclear. The V gene's germline CDR1 is DFQATT and CDR2 SNEGSKA (reference sequence). CDR3 size: 11 residues. The germline V and J ends were trimmed by 6 bases and 0 bases, with 5 bases remaining between them. This CDR3 is CSAQMNTEAFF. CDR3 in DNA: TGCAGTGCACAAATGAACACTGAAGCTTTCTTT.

The chain joins TRBV4-2 to TRBJ1-4, with no clear D. The V gene's germline CDR1 is LGHNA and CDR2 YNFKEQ. The CDR3 length is 14 residues. V was pared by 4 bases and J by 6 bases, with 12 bases between. The CDR3 protein is CASSPPEVYEKLFF. The CDR3 bases are TGTGCCAGCAGCCCCCCCGAGGTATATGAAAAACTGTTTTTT.

This rearrangement joins TRBV19 to TRBJ2-7; 7 bases fit TRBD1. V shed 4 bases, J shed 0 bases, and the junction held 6 bases outside the gene matches. Germline V lookup: CDR1 LNHDA, CDR2 SQIVND (reference sequence). This CDR3 contains 15 residues. The chain's CDR3 is CASSTSGTDSYEQYF. In DNA form, the CDR3 reads TGTGCCAGTAGTACCTCCGGGACAGACTCCTACGAGCAGTACTTC.

The gene calls are TRBV28 and TRBJ1-5; D perhaps matches TRBD1 (5 bases). V was cut by 6 bases and J by 2 bases, with 14 bases left in between. The CDR3 loop spans 15 amino acids. Per the germline V gene, CDR1 is MDHEN and CDR2 is SYDVKM. The CDR3 DNA reads TGTGCCAGCAGATCAACAGGCCCGGGCAATCAGCCCCAGCATTTT. Amino acids: CASRSTGPGNQPQHF.

This clone was counted a single time. The chain links TRBV28 to TRBJ2-7, with 7 bases identical to TRBD1. The CDR3 consists of 16 residues. Germline CDR1 reads MDHEN; CDR2 reads SYDVKM. The trim removed 2 bases at V and 1 base at J, leaving 8 bases unmatched. As DNA, the CDR3 is TGTGCCAGCAGTTTACGGGCCTGGGACAGTTCCTACGAGCAGTACTTC. Translation gives CASSLRAWDSSYEQYF.

This chain joins TRBV6-5 and TRBJ2-7; 12 bases map to TRBD2. The CDR3 is 14 amino acids. V shed 6 bases, J shed 4 bases, and the junction held 4 bases outside the gene matches. Germline CDR1 MNHEY, CDR2 SVGAGI. The CDR3 sequence is CASRPGLAGYEQYF. CDR3 nucleotides: TGTGCCAGCAGGCCGGGACTAGCGGGTTACGAGCAGTACTTC.

The CDR3 here is CAWSVQPPRQFF. The CDR3 DNA reads as TGTGCCTGGAGTGTTCAGCCCCCTAGGCAGTTCTTC. The chain joins TRBV30 to TRBJ2-1; no reliable D call. V was pared by 0 bases and J by 12 bases, with 12 bases between. CDR1 GTSNPN and CDR2 SVGIG come from the germline V gene (reference sequence). The CDR3 runs to 12 residues.

V and J are TRBV7-6 and TRBJ1-2, with D unclear. From germline, CDR1 is SGHVS and CDR2 FNYEAQ. Trimming pared 6 bases from V and 8 bases from J, leaving 16 bases between. The CDR3 length is 13 residues. CDR3 bases: TGTGCCAGCAGATCCCAGCCTTCGGGAGGCTACACCTTC. Its translation is CASRSQPSGGYTF.

Only a few counts were recorded for this clone. The chain links TRBV18 to TRBJ2-3, with TRBD2 matching 13 bases. V trimming: 2 bases; J trimming: 7 bases; junction bases outside the gene matches: 6. The CDR3 sequence is 16 residues long. Germline V CDR1 and CDR2: KGHSH, LQKENI. Written as DNA, the CDR3 is TGTGCCAGCTCACCAGCCGGGACTAGCGGGAAACATACGCAGTATTTT. This encodes CASSPAGTSGKHTQYF.

V gene TRBV9 combines with J gene TRBJ1-2; 10 bases align to TRBD1. CDR1 and CDR2 from the germline V gene are SGDLS and YYNGEE. There are 14 residues in the CDR3. The V and J ends lost 0 bases and 4 bases, in that order; junction bases with no gene match: 0. CDR3 nucleotide sequence: TGTGCCAGCAGCGTAGGACAGGGGGCCTATGGCTACACCTTC. The encoded protein is CASSVGQGAYGYTF.

This clone was observed a single time. The chain is built from TRBV11-3 and TRBJ1-4; no definite D call. The CDR3 totals 15 residues. Trimming removed 5 bases from V and 0 bases from J, with 10 bases in between. Germline CDR1 and CDR2: SGHNT and YENEEA. CDR3 in amino acids: CASSPTRATNEKLFF. The CDR3 bases are TGTGCCAGCAGCCCCACGCGGGCAACTAATGAAAAACTGTTTTTT.

This chain joins TRBV9 and TRBJ1-1; 9 nucleotides align to TRBD1. CDR1 is SGDLS, CDR2 YYNGEE, per germline. CDR3 length: 17 amino acids. V was pared by 4 bases and J by 0 bases, with 10 bases of the junction left unmatched. The CDR3 is CASSYRDRDLMNTEAFF. The CDR3 DNA reads TGTGCCAGCAGCTACCGGGACAGGGATCTAATGAACACTGAAGCTTTCTTT.

V is TRBV7-8 and J is TRBJ2-5, with 7 bases matching TRBD1. The trim removed 5 bases at V and 1 base at J, leaving 10 bases unmatched. The CDR3 sequence is 16 residues long. The germline V gene encodes CDR1 SGHVS and CDR2 FQNEAQ. In nucleotides, the CDR3 is TGTGCCAGCAGCACCTTAAGGGGGCCTGTCCAAGAGACCCAGTACTTC. Translation gives CASSTLRGPVQETQYF.

This clone was observed a handful of times. The V call is TRBV6-5, the J call TRBJ2-7; 8 bases line up with TRBD2. The J segment lost 2 bases and the V segment lost 2 bases, leaving 5 bases of the junction unmatched. This CDR3 spans 15 amino acids. Germline V gene data show CDR1 as MNHEY and CDR2 as SVGAGI. CDR3 in DNA: TGTGCCAGCAGTTACACAGGACTAGCTGCCTACGAGCAGTACTTC. Residues: CASSYTGLAAYEQYF.

V and J are TRBV10-3 and TRBJ2-1; 10 positions match TRBD2. The J segment lost 2 bases and the V segment lost 5 bases, leaving 0 bases of the junction unmatched. The CDR3 loop spans 14 amino acids. Germline CDR1 and CDR2: ENHRY and SYGVKD. CDR3 coding DNA: TGTGCCATCAGTCTAGCGGGGGCCTACAATGAGCAGTTCTTC. Residues: CAISLAGAYNEQFF.

V and J are TRBV14 and TRBJ1-2; D possibly corresponds to TRBD1 (6 bases). This CDR3 is built from 13 residues. CDR1 and CDR2 (germline): SGHDN, FVKESK. V was shortened by 2 bases and J by 8 bases, with 12 bases between the two germline ends. CDR3 sequence reads: CASSQTDRGGYTF. CDR3 DNA sequence: TGTGCCAGCAGCCAAACGGACAGAGGGGGCTACACCTTC. The full variable domain, in which reference TRBV14 and TRBJ1-2 provide the parts outside the CDR3, is EAGVTQFPSHSVIEKGQTVTLRCDPISGHDNLYWYRRVMGKEIKFLLHFVKESKQDESGMPNNRFLAERTGGTYSTLKVQPAELEDSGVYFCASSQTDRGGYTFGSGTRLTVV.

The V and J genes are TRBV13 and TRBJ2-3, with 10 positions matching TRBD2. V was clipped by 4 bases and J by 7 bases; unmatched bases: 11. The germline V gene has CDR1 PRHDT and CDR2 FYEKMQ (reference sequence). The CDR3 has 16 residues. CDR3 loop: CASSSASGGALHTQYF. CDR3 bases: TGTGCCAGCAGCTCCGCGAGCGGGGGGGCGTTGCATACGCAGTATTTT.

The chain uses TRBV5-1 and TRBJ2-7, with D perhaps matching TRBD1 (6 bases). This CDR3 is 13 amino acids long. Germline CDR1 is SGHRS and CDR2 is YFSETQ. Deletions cut 0 bases from V and 6 bases from J, with 10 bases between. In nucleotides, the CDR3 is TGCGCCAGCAGCTTGGCGCAGGGGCGCGAGCAGTACTTC. This translates into CASSLAQGREQYF. The variable domain in full, with the rest retrieved from reference TRBV5-1 and TRBJ2-7, is KAGVTQTPRYLIKTRGQQVTLSCSPISGHRSVSWYQQTPGQGLQFLFEYFSETQRNKGNFPGRFSGRQFSNSRSEMNVSTLELGDSALYLCASSLAQGREQYFGPGTRLTVT.

This clone was seen only once. V usage is TRBV25-1 and J usage is TRBJ2-5; TRBD1 might be the D (5 bases). From germline, CDR1 is MGHDK and CDR2 SYGVNS. The CDR3 extends over 14 amino acids. The V end lost 4 bases, the J end lost 7 bases, and 16 bases lay between the germline ends. The CDR3 sequence: CASSAIRDRATQYF. CDR3 nucleotide sequence: TGTGCCAGCAGTGCCATCAGGGATCGTGCGACCCAGTACTTC.

V and J are TRBV19 and TRBJ1-5; no definite D call. Trimming removed 3 bases at V and 3 bases at J, with 15 bases between. The CDR3 totals 16 residues. CDR1 is LNHDA and CDR2 is SQIVND in the germline V gene (reference sequence). The DNA for the CDR3 is TGTGCCAGTAGTATTGGTTGGCAGGCCACCAATCAGCCCCAGCATTTT. Translation gives CASSIGWQATNQPQHF.

This sequence joins TRBV7-8 and TRBJ2-7, with 9 bases fitting TRBD2. The CDR3 totals 16 residues. Germline V gene lookup returns CDR1 SGHVS and CDR2 FQNEAQ. The trim removed 4 bases at V and 3 bases at J, leaving 10 bases unmatched. As DNA, the CDR3 is TGTGCCAGCAGCTCCGCGGGGGGGAGGGCCAACTACGAGCAGTACTTC. This sequence encodes CASSSAGGRANYEQYF.

The chain uses TRBV6-6 and TRBJ2-2, with D tentatively TRBD1 (5 bases). The V end was cut by 2 bases, the J end by 3 bases, with 7 bases between. Germline CDR1 reads MNHNY; CDR2 reads SVGAGI (reference sequence). The CDR3 extends over 14 amino acids. Here the CDR3 DNA reads TGTGCCAGCAGTTACCAGGGATACACCGGGGAGCTGTTTTTT. Translation gives CASSYQGYTGELFF.

The chain is built from TRBV28 and TRBJ2-7; 8 bases align to TRBD2. V dropped 3 bases and J dropped 3; count of bases not matched to a gene: 4. Germline V gene data show CDR1 as MDHEN and CDR2 as SYDVKM. The CDR3 has 14 amino acids. The CDR3 is CASSFSGAYYEQYF. CDR3 DNA sequence: TGTGCCAGCAGTTTTAGCGGGGCATACTACGAGCAGTACTTC. Full variable domain (remainder filled in from reference TRBV28 and TRBJ2-7): DVKVTQSSRYLVKRTGEKVFLECVQDMDHENMFWYRQDPGLGLRLIYFSYDVKMKEKGDIPEGYSVSREKKERFSLILESASTNQTSMYLCASSFSGAYYEQYFGPGTRLTVT.

The chain employs TRBV21-1 and TRBJ1-1; no check of the table's D call, TRBD1, against the DNA was made. TRBV21-1 represents a pseudogene. The CDR3 has 14 amino acids. The chain's CDR3 is CASRSRQGGTEAFF. CDR3 in DNA: TGTGCCAGCAGAAGTCGGCAGGGGGGCACTGAAGCTTTCTTT.

This chain joins TRBV10-1 and TRBJ2-1; perhaps TRBD2 as D (6 bases). This CDR3 is 16 amino acids long. Germline values: CDR1 WNHNN, CDR2 SYGVQD (reference sequence). Trimming shortened V by 0 bases and J by 0 bases, and 9 bases separated the two germline ends. CDR3 sequence: CASSESRGSSYNEQFF. CDR3 nucleotides: TGCGCCAGCAGTGAGTCACGGGGGAGCTCCTACAATGAGCAGTTCTTC.

This clone was seen a few times. The chain is built from TRBV9 and TRBJ1-3; perhaps TRBD1 as D (5 bases). The V end was cut by 4 bases, the J end by 4 bases, with 15 bases between. Per the germline V gene, CDR1 is SGDLS and CDR2 is YYNGEE. The length of the CDR3 is 15 residues. CDR3 region: CASSHRAGDGNTIYF. CDR3 DNA sequence: TGTGCCAGCAGCCATCGGGCGGGGGACGGAAACACCATATATTTT.

The chain couples TRBV4-2 to TRBJ2-1, with 9 bases that match TRBD2. Unmatched junction bases numbered 8, after V lost 3 bases and J lost 2 bases. This CDR3 spans 17 amino acids. The V gene's germline CDR1 is LGHNA and CDR2 YNFKEQ. The chain's CDR3 is CASSQEFGGGAYNEQFF. The CDR3 bases are TGTGCCAGCAGCCAGGAATTTGGCGGGGGGGCCTACAATGAGCAGTTCTTC.

The chain has TRBV25-1 and TRBJ2-7, with a possible D match to TRBD2 (5 bases). The CDR3 contains 15 residues. Per germline, CDR1 MGHDK and CDR2 SYGVNS. Trimming stripped 3 bases from V and 3 bases from J, with 15 bases between. The CDR3 sequence: CASSDASGNLYEQYF. The DNA of the CDR3 is TGTGCCAGCAGTGACGCATCGGGGAATCTCTACGAGCAGTACTTC.